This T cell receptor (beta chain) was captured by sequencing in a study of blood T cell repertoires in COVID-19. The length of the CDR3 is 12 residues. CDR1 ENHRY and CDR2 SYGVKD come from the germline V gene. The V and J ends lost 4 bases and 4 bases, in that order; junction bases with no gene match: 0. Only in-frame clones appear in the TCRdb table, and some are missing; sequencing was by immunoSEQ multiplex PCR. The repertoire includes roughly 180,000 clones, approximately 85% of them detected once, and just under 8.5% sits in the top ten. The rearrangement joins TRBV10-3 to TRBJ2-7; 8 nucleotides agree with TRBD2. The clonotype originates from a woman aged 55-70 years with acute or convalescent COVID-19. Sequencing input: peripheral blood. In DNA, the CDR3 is TGTGCCATCAGTGCGGGGGGGTACGAGCAGTACTTC. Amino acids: CAISAGGYEQYF.